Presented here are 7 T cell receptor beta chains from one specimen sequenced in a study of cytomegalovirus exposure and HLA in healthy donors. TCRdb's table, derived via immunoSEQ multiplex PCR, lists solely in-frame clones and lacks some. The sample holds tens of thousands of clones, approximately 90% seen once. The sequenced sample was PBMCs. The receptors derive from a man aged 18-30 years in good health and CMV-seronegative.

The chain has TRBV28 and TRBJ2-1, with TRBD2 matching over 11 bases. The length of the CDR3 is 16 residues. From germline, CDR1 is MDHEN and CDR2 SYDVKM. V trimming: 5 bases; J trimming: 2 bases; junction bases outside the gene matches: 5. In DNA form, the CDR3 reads TGTGCCAGCAGTCTAATAGCGGGAGGGGCCTACAATGAGCAGTTCTTC. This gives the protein CASSLIAGGAYNEQFF. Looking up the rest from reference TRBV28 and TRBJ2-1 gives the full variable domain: DVKVTQSSRYLVKRTGEKVFLECVQDMDHENMFWYRQDPGLGLRLIYFSYDVKMKEKGDIPEGYSVSREKKERFSLILESASTNQTSMYLCASSLIAGGAYNEQFFGPGTRLTVL.

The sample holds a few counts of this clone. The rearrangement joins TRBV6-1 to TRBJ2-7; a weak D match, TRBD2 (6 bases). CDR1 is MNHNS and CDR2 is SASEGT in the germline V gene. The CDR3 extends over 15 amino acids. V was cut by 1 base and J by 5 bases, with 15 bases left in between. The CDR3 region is CASSEVAGTGHEQYF. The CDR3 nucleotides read TGTGCCAGCAGTGAAGTCGCAGGGACTGGGCACGAGCAGTACTTC.

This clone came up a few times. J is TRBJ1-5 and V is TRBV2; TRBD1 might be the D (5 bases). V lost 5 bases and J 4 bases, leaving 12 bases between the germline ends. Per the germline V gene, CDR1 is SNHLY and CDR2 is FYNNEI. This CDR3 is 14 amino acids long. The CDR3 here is CASSPMGGNQPQHF. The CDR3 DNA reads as TGTGCCAGCAGTCCAATGGGGGGAAATCAGCCCCAGCATTTT.

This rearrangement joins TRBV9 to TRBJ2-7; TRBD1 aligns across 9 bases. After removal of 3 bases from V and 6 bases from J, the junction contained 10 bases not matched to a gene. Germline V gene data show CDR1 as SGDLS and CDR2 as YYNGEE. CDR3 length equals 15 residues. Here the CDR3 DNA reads TGTGCCAGCAGCGGCTCCGGGACAGGGTACACCGAGCAGTACTTC. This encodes CASSGSGTGYTEQYF.

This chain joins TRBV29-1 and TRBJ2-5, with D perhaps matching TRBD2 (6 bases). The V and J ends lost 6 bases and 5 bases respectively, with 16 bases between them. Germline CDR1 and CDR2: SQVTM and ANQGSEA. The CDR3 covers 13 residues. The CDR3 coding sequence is TGCAGCGTGACCTTCCTGGCGGGGGAGACCCAGTACTTC. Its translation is CSVTFLAGETQYF.

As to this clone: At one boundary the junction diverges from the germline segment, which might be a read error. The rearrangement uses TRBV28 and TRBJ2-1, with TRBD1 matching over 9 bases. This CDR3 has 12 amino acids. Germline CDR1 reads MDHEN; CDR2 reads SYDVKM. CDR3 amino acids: CASSLRDRDLIF. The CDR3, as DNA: TGTGCCAGCAGTCTAAGGGACAGGGATTTGATCTTC.

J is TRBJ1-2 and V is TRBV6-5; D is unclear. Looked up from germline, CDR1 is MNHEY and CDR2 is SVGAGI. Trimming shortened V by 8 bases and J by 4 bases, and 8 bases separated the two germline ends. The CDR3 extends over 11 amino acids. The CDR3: CASAGPYGYTF. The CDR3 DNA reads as TGTGCCAGCGCGGGTCCCTATGGCTACACCTTC.